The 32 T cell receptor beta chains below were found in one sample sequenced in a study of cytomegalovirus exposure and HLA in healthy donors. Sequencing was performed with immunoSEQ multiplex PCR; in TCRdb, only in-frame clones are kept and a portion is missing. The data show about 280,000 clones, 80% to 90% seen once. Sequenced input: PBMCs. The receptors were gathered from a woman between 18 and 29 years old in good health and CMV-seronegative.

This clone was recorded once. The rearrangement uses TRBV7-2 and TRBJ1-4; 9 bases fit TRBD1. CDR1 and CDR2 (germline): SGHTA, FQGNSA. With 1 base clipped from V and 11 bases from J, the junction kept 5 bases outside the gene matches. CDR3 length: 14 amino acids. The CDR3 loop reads CASSLDRGRQKLFF. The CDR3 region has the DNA TGTGCCAGCAGCTTAGACAGGGGGCGGCAGAAACTGTTTTTT.

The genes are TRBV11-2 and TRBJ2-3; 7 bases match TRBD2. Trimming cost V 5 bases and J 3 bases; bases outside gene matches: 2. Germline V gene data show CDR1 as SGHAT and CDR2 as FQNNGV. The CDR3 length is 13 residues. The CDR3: CASSREVTDTQYF. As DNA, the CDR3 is TGTGCCAGCAGCCGGGAGGTTACAGATACGCAGTATTTT.

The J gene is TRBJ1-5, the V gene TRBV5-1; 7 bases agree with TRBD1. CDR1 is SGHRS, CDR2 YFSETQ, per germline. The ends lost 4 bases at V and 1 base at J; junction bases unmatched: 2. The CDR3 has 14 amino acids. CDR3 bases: TGCGCCAGCAGCGCGACAGGGAGCAATCAGCCCCAGCATTTT. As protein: CASSATGSNQPQHF.

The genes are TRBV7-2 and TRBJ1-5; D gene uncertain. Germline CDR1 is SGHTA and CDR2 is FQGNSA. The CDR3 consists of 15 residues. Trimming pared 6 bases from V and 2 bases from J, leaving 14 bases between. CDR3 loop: CASRSAGGGNQPQHF. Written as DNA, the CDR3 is TGTGCCAGCAGATCCGCGGGCGGTGGCAATCAGCCCCAGCATTTT.

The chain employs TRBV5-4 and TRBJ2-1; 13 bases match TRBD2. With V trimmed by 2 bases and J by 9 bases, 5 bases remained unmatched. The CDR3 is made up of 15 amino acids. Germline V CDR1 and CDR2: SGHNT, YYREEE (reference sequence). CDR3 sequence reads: CASSFGLAGEGEQFF. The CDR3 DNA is TGTGCCAGCAGCTTTGGACTAGCGGGGGAAGGTGAGCAGTTCTTC.

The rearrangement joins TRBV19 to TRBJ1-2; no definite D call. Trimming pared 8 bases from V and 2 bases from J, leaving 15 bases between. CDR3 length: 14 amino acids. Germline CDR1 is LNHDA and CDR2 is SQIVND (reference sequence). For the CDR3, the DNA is TGTGCCAGTTTGGGTGCGGATAGCAACTATGGCTACACCTTC. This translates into CASLGADSNYGYTF.

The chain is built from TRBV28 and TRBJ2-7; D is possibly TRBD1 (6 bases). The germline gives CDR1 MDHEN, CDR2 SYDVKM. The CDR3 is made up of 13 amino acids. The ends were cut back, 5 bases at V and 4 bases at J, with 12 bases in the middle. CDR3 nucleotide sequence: TGTGCCAGCAGTCTTGGACAGTTATACGAGCAGTACTTC. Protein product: CASSLGQLYEQYF. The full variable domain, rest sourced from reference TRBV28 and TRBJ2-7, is DVKVTQSSRYLVKRTGEKVFLECVQDMDHENMFWYRQDPGLGLRLIYFSYDVKMKEKGDIPEGYSVSREKKERFSLILESASTNQTSMYLCASSLGQLYEQYFGPGTRLTVT.

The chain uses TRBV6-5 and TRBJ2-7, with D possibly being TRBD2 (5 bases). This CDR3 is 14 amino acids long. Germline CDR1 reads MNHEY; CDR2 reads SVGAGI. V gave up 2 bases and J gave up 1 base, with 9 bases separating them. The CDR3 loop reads CASSYERASYEQYF. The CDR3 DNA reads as TGTGCCAGCAGTTACGAGAGGGCTTCCTACGAGCAGTACTTC.

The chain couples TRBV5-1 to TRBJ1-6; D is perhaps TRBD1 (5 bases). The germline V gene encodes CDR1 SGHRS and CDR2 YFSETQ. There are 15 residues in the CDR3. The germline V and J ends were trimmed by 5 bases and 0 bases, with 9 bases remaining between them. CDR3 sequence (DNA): TGCGCCAGCAGACCAGGGTTCTCCTATAATTCACCCCTCCACTTT. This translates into CASRPGFSYNSPLHF. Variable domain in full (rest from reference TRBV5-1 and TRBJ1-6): KAGVTQTPRYLIKTRGQQVTLSCSPISGHRSVSWYQQTPGQGLQFLFEYFSETQRNKGNFPGRFSGRQFSNSRSEMNVSTLELGDSALYLCASRPGFSYNSPLHFGNGTRLTVT.

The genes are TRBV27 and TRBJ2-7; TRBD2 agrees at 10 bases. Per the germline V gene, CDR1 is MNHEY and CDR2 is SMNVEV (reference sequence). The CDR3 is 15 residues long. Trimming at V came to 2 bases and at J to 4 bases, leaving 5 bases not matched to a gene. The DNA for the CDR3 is TGTGCCAGCAGTTTAGCTCTAGCGGGGGATTACGAGCAGTACTTC. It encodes CASSLALAGDYEQYF.

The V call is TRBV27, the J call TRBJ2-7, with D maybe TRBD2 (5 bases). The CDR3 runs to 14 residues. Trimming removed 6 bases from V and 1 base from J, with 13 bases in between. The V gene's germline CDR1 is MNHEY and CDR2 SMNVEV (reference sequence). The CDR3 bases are TGTGCCAGCAGGAAGTTAGAGGGATCCTACGAGCAGTACTTC. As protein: CASRKLEGSYEQYF.

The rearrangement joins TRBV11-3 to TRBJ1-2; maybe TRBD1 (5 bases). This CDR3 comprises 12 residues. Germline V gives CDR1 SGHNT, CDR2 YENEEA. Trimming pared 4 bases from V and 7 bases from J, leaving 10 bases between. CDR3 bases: TGTGCCAGCAGCTCACACGGGGGTGGCTACACCTTC. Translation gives CASSSHGGGYTF.

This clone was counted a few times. CDR3 sequence: CASSEGRSTTEAFF. DNA of the CDR3: TGTGCCAGCAGTGAAGGCAGGTCCACCACTGAAGCTTTCTTT. This chain joins TRBV25-1 and TRBJ1-1, with D unclear. CDR3 length: 14 residues. Germline CDR1 reads MGHDK; CDR2 reads SYGVNS. V lost 2 bases and J lost 4, with 11 bases in between.

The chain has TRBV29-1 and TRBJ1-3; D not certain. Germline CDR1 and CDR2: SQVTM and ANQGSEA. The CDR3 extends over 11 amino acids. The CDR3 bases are TGCACCCTCTTGGAGGGAAACACCATATATTTT. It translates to CTLLEGNTIYF.

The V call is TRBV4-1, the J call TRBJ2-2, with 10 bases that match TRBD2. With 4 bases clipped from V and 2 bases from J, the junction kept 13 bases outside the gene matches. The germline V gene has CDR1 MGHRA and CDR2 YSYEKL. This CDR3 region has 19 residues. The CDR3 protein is CASSPLKGLAATNTGELFF. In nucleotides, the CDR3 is TGCGCCAGCAGCCCCTTAAAAGGACTAGCGGCAACCAACACCGGGGAGCTGTTTTTT.

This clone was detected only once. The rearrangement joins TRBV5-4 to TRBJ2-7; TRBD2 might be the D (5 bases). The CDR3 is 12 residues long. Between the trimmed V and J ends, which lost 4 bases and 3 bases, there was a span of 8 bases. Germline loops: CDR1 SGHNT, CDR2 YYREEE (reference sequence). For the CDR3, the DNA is TGTGCCAGCAGCGAGGGTCTCTACGAGCAGTACTTC. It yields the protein CASSEGLYEQYF.

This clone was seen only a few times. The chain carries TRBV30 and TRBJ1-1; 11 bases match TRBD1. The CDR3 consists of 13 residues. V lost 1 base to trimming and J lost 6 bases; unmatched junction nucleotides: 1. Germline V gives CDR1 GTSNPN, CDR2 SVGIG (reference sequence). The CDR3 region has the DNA TGTGCCTGGAGTGGGACAGGGGGCTCTGAAGCTTTCTTT. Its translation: CAWSGTGGSEAFF. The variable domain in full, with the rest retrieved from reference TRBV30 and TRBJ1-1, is SQTIHQWPATLVQPVGSPLSLECTVEGTSNPNLYWYRQAAGRGLQLLFYSVGIGQISSEVPQNLSASRPQDRQFILSSKKLLLSDSGFYLCAWSGTGGSEAFFGQGTRLTVV.

CDR3 DNA sequence: TGTGCCAGCAGCGTAGAAACTTCGAGTCCTAACTATGGCTACACCTTC. This codes for CASSVETSSPNYGYTF. The gene calls are TRBV9 and TRBJ1-2; D call uncertain. Germline lookup yields CDR1 SGDLS and CDR2 YYNGEE. The length of the CDR3 is 16 residues. The V end was cut by 0 bases, the J end by 0 bases, with 12 bases between.

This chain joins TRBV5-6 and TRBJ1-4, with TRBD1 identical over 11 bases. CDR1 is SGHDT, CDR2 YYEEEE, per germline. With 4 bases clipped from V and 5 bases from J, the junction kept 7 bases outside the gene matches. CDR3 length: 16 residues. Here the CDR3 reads CASSVPGQGGNEKLFF. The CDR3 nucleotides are TGTGCCAGCAGCGTCCCGGGACAGGGGGGGAATGAAAAACTGTTTTTT.

The CDR3, as DNA: TGTGCCAGCAGCTACCGACTAGCGGATACCTACGAGCAGTACTTC. Protein: CASSYRLADTYEQYF. The V gene is TRBV7-8, the J gene TRBJ2-7; 9 positions match TRBD2. Trimming took 4 bases from V and 2 from J; bases not matched to a gene: 6. The CDR3 consists of 15 residues. Germline V gene lookup returns CDR1 SGHVS and CDR2 FQNEAQ. Full variable domain (remainder filled in from reference TRBV7-8 and TRBJ2-7): GAGVSQSPRYKVAKRGQDVALRCDPISGHVSLFWYQQALGQGPEFLTYFQNEAQLDKSGLPSDRFFAERPEGSVSTLKIQRTQQEDSAVYLCASSYRLADTYEQYFGPGTRLTVT.

The CDR3 region is CASSYNRDRTYGYTF. CDR3 nucleotides: TGTGCCAGCAGTTACAATCGGGACAGGACATATGGCTACACCTTC. This chain uses TRBV27 with TRBJ1-2; TRBD1 aligns across 8 bases. CDR3 length: 15 amino acids. The trim removed 4 bases at V and 5 bases at J, leaving 9 bases unmatched. Germline-derived CDR1 and CDR2 are MNHEY and SMNVEV (reference sequence).

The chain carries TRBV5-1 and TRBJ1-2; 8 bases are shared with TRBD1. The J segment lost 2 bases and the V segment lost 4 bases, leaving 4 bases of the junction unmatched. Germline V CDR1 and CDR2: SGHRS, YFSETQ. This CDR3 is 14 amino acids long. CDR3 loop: CASSPGQGNYGYTF. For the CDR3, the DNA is TGCGCCAGCAGCCCCGGACAGGGAAACTATGGCTACACCTTC.

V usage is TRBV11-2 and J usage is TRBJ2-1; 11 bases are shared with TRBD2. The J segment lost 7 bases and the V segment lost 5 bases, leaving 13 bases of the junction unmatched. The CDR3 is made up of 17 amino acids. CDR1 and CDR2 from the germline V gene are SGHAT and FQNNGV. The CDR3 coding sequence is TGTGCCAGCAGCATCATAGCGGGGGGGCCCTTGCGGAATGAGCAGTTCTTC. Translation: CASSIIAGGPLRNEQFF.

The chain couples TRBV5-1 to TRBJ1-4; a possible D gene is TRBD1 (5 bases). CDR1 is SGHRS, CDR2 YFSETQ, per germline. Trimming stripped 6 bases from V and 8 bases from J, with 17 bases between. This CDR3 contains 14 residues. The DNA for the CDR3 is TGCGCCAGCACCCGGACGGGGGGAGACGAAAAACTGTTTTTT. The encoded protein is CASTRTGGDEKLFF.

DNA for the CDR3: TGTGCCAGCAGTCTCACAGGGACGGGCTACACCTTC. Translating gives CASSLTGTGYTF. This chain uses TRBV6-1 with TRBJ1-2; a weak D match, TRBD1 (6 bases). CDR1 and CDR2 (germline): MNHNS, SASEGT. Deletions cut 5 bases from V and 8 bases from J, with 12 bases between. The CDR3 runs 12 residues.

CDR3 protein: CASSEGTGTEKLFF. CDR3 nucleotide sequence: TGTGCCAGCAGTGAGGGGACAGGGACTGAAAAACTGTTTTTT. The chain recombines TRBV6-1 with TRBJ1-4; 9 bases agree with TRBD1. The CDR3 has 14 residues. V dropped 3 bases and J dropped 7; count of bases not matched to a gene: 3. Germline CDR1 reads MNHNS; CDR2 reads SASEGT.

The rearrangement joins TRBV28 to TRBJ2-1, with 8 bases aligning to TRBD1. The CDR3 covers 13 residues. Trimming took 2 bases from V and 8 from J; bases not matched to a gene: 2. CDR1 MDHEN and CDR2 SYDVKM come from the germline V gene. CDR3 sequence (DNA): TGTGCCAGCAGTTTAGCAGGGGGCTATGAGCAGTTCTTC. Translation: CASSLAGGYEQFF.

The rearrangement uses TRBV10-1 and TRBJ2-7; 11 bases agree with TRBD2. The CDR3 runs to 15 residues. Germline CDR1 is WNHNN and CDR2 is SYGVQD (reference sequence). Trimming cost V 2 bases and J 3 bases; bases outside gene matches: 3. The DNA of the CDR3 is TGCGCCAGCAGTGAGGAAACTAGCGGGAGCTACGAGCAGTACTTC. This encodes CASSEETSGSYEQYF.

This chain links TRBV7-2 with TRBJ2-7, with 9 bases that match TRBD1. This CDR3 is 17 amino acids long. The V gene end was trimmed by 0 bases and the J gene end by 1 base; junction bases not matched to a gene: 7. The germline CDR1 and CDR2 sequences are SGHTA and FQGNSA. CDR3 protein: CASSLAQGTGRSYEQYF. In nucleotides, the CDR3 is TGTGCCAGCAGCTTAGCGCAGGGGACAGGGCGATCCTACGAGCAGTACTTC.

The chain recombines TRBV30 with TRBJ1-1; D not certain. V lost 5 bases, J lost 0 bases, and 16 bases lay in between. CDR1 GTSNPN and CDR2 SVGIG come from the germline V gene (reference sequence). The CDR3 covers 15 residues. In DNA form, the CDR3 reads TGTGCCTGGGGTCCCCTCTCCGGGTTGAACACTGAAGCTTTCTTT. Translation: CAWGPLSGLNTEAFF.

CDR3 amino acids: CASSAGFSQPQHF. The CDR3 DNA is TGTGCCAGCAGCGCAGGGTTTTCGCAGCCCCAGCATTTT. The chain links TRBV5-6 to TRBJ1-5, with D perhaps matching TRBD1 (5 bases). Trimming left V 4 bases short and J 7 bases short, with 12 bases between. The germline V gene has CDR1 SGHDT and CDR2 YYEEEE. CDR3 length: 13 residues. Complete variable domain (other parts from reference TRBV5-6 and TRBJ1-5): DAGVTQSPTHLIKTRGQQVTLRCSPKSGHDTVSWYQQALGQGPQFIFQYYEEEERQRGNFPDRFSGHQFPNYSSELNVNALLLGDSALYLCASSAGFSQPQHFGDGTRLSIL.

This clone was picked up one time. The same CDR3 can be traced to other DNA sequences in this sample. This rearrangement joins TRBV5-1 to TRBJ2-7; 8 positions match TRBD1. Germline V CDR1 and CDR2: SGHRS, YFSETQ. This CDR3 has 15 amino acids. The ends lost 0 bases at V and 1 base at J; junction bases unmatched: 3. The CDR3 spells CASSLVQGGSYEQYF. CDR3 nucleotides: TGCGCCAGCAGCTTGGTACAGGGGGGATCCTACGAGCAGTACTTC.